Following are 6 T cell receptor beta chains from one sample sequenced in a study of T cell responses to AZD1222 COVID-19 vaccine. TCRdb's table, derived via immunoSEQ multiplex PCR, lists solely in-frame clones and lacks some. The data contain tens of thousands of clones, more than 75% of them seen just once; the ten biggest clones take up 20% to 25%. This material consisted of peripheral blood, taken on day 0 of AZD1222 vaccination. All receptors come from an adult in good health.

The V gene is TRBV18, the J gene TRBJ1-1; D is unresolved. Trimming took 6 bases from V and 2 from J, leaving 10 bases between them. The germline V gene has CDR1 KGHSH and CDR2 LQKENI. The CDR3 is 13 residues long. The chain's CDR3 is CASSDASNTEAFF. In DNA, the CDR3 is TGTGCCAGCTCCGACGCGTCTAACACTGAAGCTTTCTTT.

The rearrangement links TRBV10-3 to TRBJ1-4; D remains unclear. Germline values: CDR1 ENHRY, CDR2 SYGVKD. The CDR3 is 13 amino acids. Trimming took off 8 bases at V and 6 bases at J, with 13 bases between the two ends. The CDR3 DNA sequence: TGTGCCATCCGTGGCGGATTAGATGAAAAACTGTTTTTT. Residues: CAIRGGLDEKLFF.

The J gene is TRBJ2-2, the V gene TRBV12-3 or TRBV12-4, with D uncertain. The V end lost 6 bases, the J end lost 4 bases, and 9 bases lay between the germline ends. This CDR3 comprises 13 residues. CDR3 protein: CASSEARTGELFF. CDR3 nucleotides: TGTGCCAGCAGCGAGGCGCGCACCGGGGAGCTGTTTTTT.

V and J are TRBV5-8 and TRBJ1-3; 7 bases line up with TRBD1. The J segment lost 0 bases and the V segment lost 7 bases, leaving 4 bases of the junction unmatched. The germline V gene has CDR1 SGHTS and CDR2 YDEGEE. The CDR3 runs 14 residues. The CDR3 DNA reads TGTGCCAGCCGCGGACAGGACTCTGGAAACACCATATATTTT. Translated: CASRGQDSGNTIYF.

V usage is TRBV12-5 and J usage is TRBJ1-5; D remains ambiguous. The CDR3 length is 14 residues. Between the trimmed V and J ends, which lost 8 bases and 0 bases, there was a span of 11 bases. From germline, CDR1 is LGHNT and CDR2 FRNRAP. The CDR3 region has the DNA TGTGCTAGTTCGCCCCTCTATAGCAATCAGCCCCAGCATTTT. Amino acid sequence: CASSPLYSNQPQHF.

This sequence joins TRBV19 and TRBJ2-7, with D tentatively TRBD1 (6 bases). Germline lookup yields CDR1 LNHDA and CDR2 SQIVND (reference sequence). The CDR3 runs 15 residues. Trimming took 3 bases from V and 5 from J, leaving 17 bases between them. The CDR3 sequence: CASSILGGGLHEQYF. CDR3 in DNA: TGTGCCAGTAGTATTTTAGGGGGTGGATTGCACGAGCAGTACTTC.